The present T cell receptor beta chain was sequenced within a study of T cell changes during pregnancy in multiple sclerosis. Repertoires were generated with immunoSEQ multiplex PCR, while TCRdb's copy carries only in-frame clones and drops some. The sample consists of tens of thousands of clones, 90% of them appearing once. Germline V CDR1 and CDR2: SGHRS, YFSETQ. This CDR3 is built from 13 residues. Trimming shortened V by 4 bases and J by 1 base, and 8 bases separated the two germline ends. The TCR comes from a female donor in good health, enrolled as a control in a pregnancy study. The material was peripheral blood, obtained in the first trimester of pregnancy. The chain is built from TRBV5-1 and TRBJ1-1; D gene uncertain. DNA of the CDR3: TGCGCCAGCAGCCATACAGAGAACACTGAAGCTTTCTTT. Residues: CASSHTENTEAFF.